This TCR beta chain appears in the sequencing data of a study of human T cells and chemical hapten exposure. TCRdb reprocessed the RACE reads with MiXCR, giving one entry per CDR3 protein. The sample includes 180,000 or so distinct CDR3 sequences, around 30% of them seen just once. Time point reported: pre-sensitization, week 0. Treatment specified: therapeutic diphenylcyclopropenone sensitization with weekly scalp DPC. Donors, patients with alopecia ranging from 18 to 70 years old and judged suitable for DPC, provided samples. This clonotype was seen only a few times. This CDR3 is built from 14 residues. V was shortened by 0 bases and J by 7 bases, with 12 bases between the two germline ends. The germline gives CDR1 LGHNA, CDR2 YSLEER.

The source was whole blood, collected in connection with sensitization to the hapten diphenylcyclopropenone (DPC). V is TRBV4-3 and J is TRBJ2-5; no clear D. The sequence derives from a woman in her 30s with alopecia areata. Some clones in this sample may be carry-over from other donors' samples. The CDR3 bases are TGCGCCAGCAGCCAAGATAGTACCCACGGGACCCAGTACTTC. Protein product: CASSQDSTHGTQYF.